A selection of T cell receptor beta chains follows, all from one sample in a study of T cell repertoires in cytomegalovirus infection. These receptors' targets are unknown. TCRdb redid the calling of the reads with MiXCR, one entry per CDR3 protein. The table shows about 500,000 distinct CDR3 sequences, with roughly a third occurring only once. The specimen was cultured PBMCs, collected from culture after CMV antigen stimulation. Receptor source: a human donor in good health (CMV status not recorded). Some clones in this sample may be carry-over from other donors' samples. CDR3s include the opening cysteine and the closing phenylalanine or tryptophan. D genes are given only for firm matches. Size values are once, few and many counts, or a class for expanded clones, and some rows have none.

d_gene	abundance	v_gene	j_gene	CDR3nt	CDR3aa
TRBD2	NA	TRBV5-1	TRBJ2-1	TGCGCCAGCAGCCAAAGCGGGGACTCCTACAATGAGCAGTTCTTC	CASSQSGDSYNEQFF
TRBD2	few	TRBV5-6	TRBJ2-1	TGTGCCAGCAGCTTTGGCAGCGGGAGTTTCAATGAGCAGTTCTTC	CASSFGSGSFNEQFF
NA	NA	TRBV19	TRBJ1-1	TGTGCCAGTAGTATAGGCGGGGTTACTGAAGCTTTCTTT	CASSIGGVTEAFF
TRBD1	few	TRBV7-2	TRBJ1-6	TGTGCCAGCAGCCCCCTGACAGGGGGTAATTCACCCCTCCACTTT	CASSPLTGGNSPLHF
TRBD2	few	TRBV7-6	TRBJ2-1	TGTGCCAGCAGCTTAGCACGGACTAGCGGACACAATGAGCAGTTCTTC	CASSLARTSGHNEQFF
NA	many	TRBV6-5	TRBJ1-1	TGTGCCAGCAGTTACTCGATAAAAATTCGTCATAAAGCTTTCTTT	CASSYSIKIRHKAFF
NA	NA	TRBV7-6	TRBJ2-3	TGTGCCAGCAGCTTAGCGGGGGCCTCAATCTGGAATTTT	CASSLAGASIWNF
NA	NA	TRBV28	TRBJ2-1	TGTGCCAGCAGTGCCCTCGGAGACAATACTAATGAGCAGTTCTTC	CASSALGDNTNEQFF
TRBD2	many	TRBV7-2	TRBJ2-7	TGTGCCAGCAGGAGACTAGCGGGAGCCTACGAGCAGTACTTC	CASRRLAGAYEQYF
NA	NA	TRBV5-4	TRBJ1-5	TGTGCCAGCAGCTCTGACAGATACGCGTCCCAGCATTTT	CASSSDRYASQHF
NA	few	TRBV11-3	TRBJ2-2	TGTGCCAGCAGCACCCGGGGTAGAACCGGGGAGCTGTTTTTT	CASSTRGRTGELFF
TRBD2	NA	TRBV13	TRBJ2-5	TGTGCCAGCAGCGACAGATCCGGGACTAGCGGGAGAGACCAAGAGACCCAGTACTTC	CASSDRSGTSGRDQETQYF
NA	NA	TRBV29-1	TRBJ1-5	TGCAGCGTTGGACAGAACTGGAATCAGCCCCAGCATTTT	CSVGQNWNQPQHF
NA	NA	TRBV18	TRBJ1-4	TGTGCCAGCTCACCGGATGAAAAACTGTTTTTT	CASSPDEKLFF
TRBD1	NA	TRBV19	TRBJ2-5	TGTGCCAGTAGTATAGGCACAGGGGGGTATGAGACCCAGTACTTC	CASSIGTGGYETQYF
NA	NA	TRBV7-2	TRBJ1-1	TGTGCCAGCAACTTTAGGGAGAACACTGAAGCTTTCTTT	CASNFRENTEAFF
NA	NA	TRBV9	TRBJ2-7	TGTGCCAGCAGCGTAGGCGGGACCAGCTCCTACGAGCAGTACTTC	CASSVGGTSSYEQYF
TRBD1	NA	TRBV11-2	TRBJ1-1	TGTGCCAGCAGCACCGACAGGGCGGTAGCTTTCTTT	CASSTDRAVAFF
TRBD1	NA	TRBV4-1	TRBJ1-5	TGCGCCAGCAGCCAAGACGACAGGGGTGGCAATCAGCCCCAGCATTTT	CASSQDDRGGNQPQHF
NA	NA	TRBV5-4	TRBJ1-1	TGTGCCAGCAGCTGGCCCCAGGGAGAAGCTTTCTTT	CASSWPQGEAFF
TRBD2	many	TRBV7-2	TRBJ2-7	TGTGCCAGCAGCCGTAGGGTGGGCGGAAGCGGGAGTTCATCCTACGAGCAGTACTTC	CASSRRVGGSGSSSYEQYF
TRBD2	NA	TRBV29-1	TRBJ2-5	TGCAGCGTAGTCATAGCGGGAGGCCGACAAGAGACCCAGTACTTC	CSVVIAGGRQETQYF
NA	NA	TRBV19	TRBJ2-1	TGTGCCAGTAGTATAGCGGGGAGCTCCTACAATGAGCAGTTCTTC	CASSIAGSSYNEQFF
NA	few	TRBV7-9	TRBJ2-1	TGTGCCAGCAGTCATAGCGGGACAGCTTACAATGAGCAGTTCTTC	CASSHSGTAYNEQFF
NA	many	TRBV7-2	TRBJ2-6	TGTGCCAGCCGTATCTCTGGGGCCAACGTCCTGACTTTC	CASRISGANVLTF
NA	many	TRBV5-4	TRBJ2-3	TGTGCCAGCAGCTCCCGGGGTACGCAGTATTTT	CASSSRGTQYF
NA	few	TRBV10-3	TRBJ1-3	TGTGCCATCAGTACAAATCCAGGGTCGGGTGGAAACACCATATATTTT	CAISTNPGSGGNTIYF
TRBD2	many	TRBV7-6	TRBJ2-3	TGTGCCAGCAGCTCCGACGGACTAGCGGGAGGGCCAAGGAACGATACGCAGTATTTT	CASSSDGLAGGPRNDTQYF
TRBD1	few	TRBV25-1	TRBJ1-4	TGTGCCAGCAGTGAATTGGTAGGGACAGGGGGCTCTGCTAATGAAAAACTGTTTTTT	CASSELVGTGGSANEKLFF